These T cell receptor beta chains were read from a single sample in a study of PD-L1 blockade in urothelial cancer. TCRdb's table, derived via immunoSEQ multiplex PCR, lists solely in-frame clones and lacks some. The table lists 70,000 to 85,000 clones, almost 90% of them singletons. The sample consisted of PBMCs, taken around atezolizumab (anti-PD-L1) treatment. The receptors were gathered from a man aged 65 to 85 with urothelial cancer. Each CDR3 is given with its conserved first and last residue. The D gene is left open where the match is weak. The listing skips clone size in some rows; elsewhere it reads once, few, many or a size class.

abundance	d_gene	v_gene	j_gene	CDR3aa	CDR3nt
NA	TRBD1	TRBV19	TRBJ1-2	CASVERQGSYGYTF	TGTGCCAGTGTTGAACGACAGGGATCCTATGGCTACACCTTC
NA	TRBD2	TRBV7-9	TRBJ2-5	CASSFTASGRLGETQYF	TGTGCCAGCAGCTTTACCGCGAGCGGGAGACTTGGAGAGACCCAGTACTTC
NA	NA	TRBV11-1	TRBJ2-7	CASSSTGSSYEQYF	TGTGCCAGCAGCTCAACAGGGAGCTCCTACGAGCAGTACTTC
NA	TRBD1	TRBV10-3	TRBJ1-3	CAIREQGVSGNTIYF	TGTGCCATCAGGGAACAGGGGGTCTCTGGAAACACCATATATTTT
once	TRBD2	TRBV15	TRBJ2-5	CATSPGASGTQETQYF	TGTGCCACCAGCCCTGGGGCTAGCGGGACCCAAGAGACCCAGTACTTC
NA	TRBD2	TRBV28	TRBJ2-3	CASSSGLVAATQYF	TGTGCCAGCAGTTCTGGACTAGTTGCTGCCACGCAGTATTTT
once	NA	TRBV9	TRBJ1-2	CASSVDEGAAGYTF	TGTGCCAGCAGCGTAGACGAGGGCGCGGCGGGCTACACCTTC
NA	NA	TRBV4-2	TRBJ2-2	CASSQEQDTGELFF	TGTGCCAGCAGCCAAGAACAGGACACCGGGGAGCTGTTTTTT
NA	TRBD1	TRBV6-5	TRBJ2-1	CASSRDSFYEQFF	TGTGCCAGCAGTAGGGACAGTTTTTATGAGCAGTTCTTC
NA	NA	TRBV19	TRBJ2-5	CASSIVGVGSPRQETQYF	TGTGCCAGTAGTATAGTAGGAGTTGGGTCCCCACGGCAAGAGACCCAGTACTTC
NA	NA	TRBV2	TRBJ2-3	CASSEAGWAPTSTDTQYF	TGTGCCAGCAGTGAGGCGGGATGGGCTCCCACTAGCACAGATACGCAGTATTTT
NA	TRBD1	TRBV5-1	TRBJ2-5	CASSTGQGERETQYF	TGCGCCAGCAGCACTGGACAGGGAGAAAGAGAGACCCAGTACTTC
NA	NA	TRBV12-5	TRBJ1-4	CASGLVLGGRPNEKLFF	TGTGCTAGTGGTTTGGTACTCGGAGGACGGCCTAATGAAAAACTGTTTTTT
NA	TRBD2	TRBV9	TRBJ2-3	CASSVYGGRAIDTQYF	TGTGCCAGCAGCGTCTATGGCGGGAGGGCAATAGATACGCAGTATTTT
once	NA	TRBV6-1	TRBJ2-1	CASDSLANNEQFF	TGTGCCAGCGACAGCCTTGCTAACAATGAGCAGTTCTTC
NA	NA	TRBV5-4	TRBJ2-5	CASSLSGKTQYF	TGTGCCAGCAGTCTTAGCGGCAAGACCCAGTACTTC
NA	NA	TRBV28	TRBJ1-2	CASSSPPGTTNYGYTF	TGTGCCAGCAGTAGTCCACCTGGGACAACTAACTATGGCTACACCTTC
NA	NA	TRBV28	TRBJ1-2	CASSIYRAANYGYTF	TGTGCCAGCAGTATTTACAGGGCAGCTAACTATGGCTACACCTTC
NA	TRBD2	TRBV27	TRBJ2-7	CASSLSSGRLYEQYF	TGTGCCAGCAGTTTATCTAGCGGGAGGCTCTACGAGCAGTACTTC
NA	NA	TRBV5-1	TRBJ2-1	CASSTRTGVGAGALAGWYEQFF	TGCGCCAGCAGCACGCGGACAGGGGTGGGCGCGGGAGCACTAGCGGGATGGTATGAGCAGTTCTTC
NA	NA	TRBV7-2	TRBJ2-7	CASSLGSPGNSYEQYF	TGTGCCAGCAGCTTAGGAAGCCCGGGGAACTCCTACGAGCAGTACTTC
NA	TRBD2	TRBV29-1	TRBJ2-2	CSVGLAGGLTGELFF	TGCAGCGTTGGGTTGGCGGGAGGACTCACCGGGGAGCTGTTTTTT
NA	NA	TRBV9	TRBJ2-6	CASSPVGRQSGANVLTF	TGTGCCAGCAGCCCCGTAGGTCGACAATCCGGGGCCAACGTCCTGACTTTC
once	NA	TRBV18	TRBJ2-7	CASSPDQGREQYF	TGTGCCAGCTCACCGGACCAGGGTAGAGAGCAGTACTTC
NA	NA	TRBV12-2	TRBJ1-5	CASRLVLRQGAERVYSNQPQHF	TGTGCAAGTCGCTTAGTTTTAAGACAGGGGGCGGAGAGGGTCTATAGCAATCAGCCCCAGCATTTT
NA	TRBD2	TRBV6-5	TRBJ2-7	CASSRSGRTIYEQYF	TGTGCCAGCAGCCGAAGCGGGAGGACGATCTACGAGCAGTACTTC
NA	TRBD1	TRBV7-6	TRBJ2-2	CASSNYRGHTGELFF	TGTGCCAGCAGCAATTACAGGGGACACACCGGGGAGCTGTTTTTT
once	NA	TRBV28	TRBJ2-3	CASSSGHLTTDTQYF	TGTGCCAGCAGTTCTGGGCATCTTACCACAGATACGCAGTATTTT
NA	TRBD2	TRBV5-1	TRBJ2-7	CASSLVPAGSYEQYF	TGCGCCAGCAGCTTGGTTCCAGCGGGATCCTACGAGCAGTACTTC
NA	NA	TRBV7-2	TRBJ2-3	CASSLFAGSTDTQYF	TGTGCCAGCAGCTTATTCGCGGGGAGCACAGATACGCAGTATTTT
NA	NA	TRBV21-1	TRBJ2-5	CASSKEWTGAFCRKKETQYF	TGTGCCAGCAGCAAAGAGTGGACAGGGGCTTTTTGTAGGAAGAAAGAGACCCAGTACTTC
NA	TRBD2	TRBV7-8	TRBJ2-1	CASRRLAGGIDEQFF	TGTGCCAGCAGGCGACTAGCGGGAGGTATTGATGAGCAGTTCTTC
NA	TRBD1	TRBV7-7	TRBJ1-2	CASSGRNRDRGKKEGYTF	TGTGCCAGCAGCGGGCGGAACCGGGACAGGGGGAAGAAGGAGGGCTACACCTTC
NA	TRBD1	TRBV5-1	TRBJ2-1	CASSLLPQGNEQFF	TGCGCCAGCAGCTTGTTACCACAGGGGAATGAGCAGTTCTTC
NA	TRBD1	TRBV11-3	TRBJ1-2	CASSPDRGIDGYTF	TGTGCCAGCAGCCCCGACAGGGGTATCGATGGCTACACCTTC
NA	NA	TRBV28	TRBJ1-5	CASSRYRDGNQPQHF	TGTGCCAGCAGCCGATACAGGGACGGGAACCAGCCCCAGCATTTT
NA	TRBD1	TRBV6-4	TRBJ2-7	CASSESWDRQQYF	TGTGCCAGCAGTGAGTCCTGGGACAGACAGCAGTACTTC
once	TRBD2	TRBV9	TRBJ2-3	CASSVAAGATDTQYF	TGTGCCAGCAGCGTAGCGGCGGGAGCTACAGATACGCAGTATTTT
NA	NA	TRBV28	TRBJ2-7	CASSLGPWRVSSYEQYF	TGTGCCAGCAGTTTAGGGCCTTGGCGGGTGAGCTCCTACGAGCAGTACTTC
NA	NA	TRBV11-2	TRBJ2-7	CASSLVRGSSYEQYF	TGTGCCAGCAGCTTAGTCCGGGGAAGCTCCTACGAGCAGTACTTC
NA	NA	TRBV15	TRBJ1-4	CATSDYTTNEKLFF	TGTGCCACCAGCGACTATACAACTAATGAAAAACTGTTTTTT
once	NA	TRBV4-1	TRBJ2-7	CASSQDISDYEQYF	TGCGCCAGCAGCCAAGATATTAGCGACTACGAGCAGTACTTC
NA	TRBD2	TRBV4-2	TRBJ2-3	CASSQAAGVVTDTQYF	TGTGCCAGCAGCCAAGCGGCGGGAGTGGTCACAGATACGCAGTATTTT
NA	TRBD1	TRBV6-1	TRBJ2-7	CASSSTGQGAYEQYF	TGTGCCAGCAGTTCCACGGGACAGGGGGCCTACGAGCAGTACTTC
NA	NA	TRBV27	TRBJ1-1	CASSFGGLREEGTEAFF	TGTGCCAGCAGTTTCGGCGGGTTGAGGGAGGAAGGCACTGAAGCTTTCTTT